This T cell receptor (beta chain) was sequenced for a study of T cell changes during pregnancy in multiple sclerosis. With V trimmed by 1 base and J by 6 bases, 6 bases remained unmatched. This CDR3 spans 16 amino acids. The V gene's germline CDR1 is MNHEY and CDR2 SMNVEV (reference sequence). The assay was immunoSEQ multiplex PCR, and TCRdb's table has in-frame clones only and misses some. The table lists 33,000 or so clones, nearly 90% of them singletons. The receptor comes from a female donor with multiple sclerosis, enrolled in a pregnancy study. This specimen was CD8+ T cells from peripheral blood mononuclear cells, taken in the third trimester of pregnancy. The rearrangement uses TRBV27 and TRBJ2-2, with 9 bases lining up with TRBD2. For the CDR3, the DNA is TGTGCCAGCAGTTTATGGGCGGGGGGGCCTTCCGGGGAGCTGTTTTTT. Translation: CASSLWAGGPSGELFF.